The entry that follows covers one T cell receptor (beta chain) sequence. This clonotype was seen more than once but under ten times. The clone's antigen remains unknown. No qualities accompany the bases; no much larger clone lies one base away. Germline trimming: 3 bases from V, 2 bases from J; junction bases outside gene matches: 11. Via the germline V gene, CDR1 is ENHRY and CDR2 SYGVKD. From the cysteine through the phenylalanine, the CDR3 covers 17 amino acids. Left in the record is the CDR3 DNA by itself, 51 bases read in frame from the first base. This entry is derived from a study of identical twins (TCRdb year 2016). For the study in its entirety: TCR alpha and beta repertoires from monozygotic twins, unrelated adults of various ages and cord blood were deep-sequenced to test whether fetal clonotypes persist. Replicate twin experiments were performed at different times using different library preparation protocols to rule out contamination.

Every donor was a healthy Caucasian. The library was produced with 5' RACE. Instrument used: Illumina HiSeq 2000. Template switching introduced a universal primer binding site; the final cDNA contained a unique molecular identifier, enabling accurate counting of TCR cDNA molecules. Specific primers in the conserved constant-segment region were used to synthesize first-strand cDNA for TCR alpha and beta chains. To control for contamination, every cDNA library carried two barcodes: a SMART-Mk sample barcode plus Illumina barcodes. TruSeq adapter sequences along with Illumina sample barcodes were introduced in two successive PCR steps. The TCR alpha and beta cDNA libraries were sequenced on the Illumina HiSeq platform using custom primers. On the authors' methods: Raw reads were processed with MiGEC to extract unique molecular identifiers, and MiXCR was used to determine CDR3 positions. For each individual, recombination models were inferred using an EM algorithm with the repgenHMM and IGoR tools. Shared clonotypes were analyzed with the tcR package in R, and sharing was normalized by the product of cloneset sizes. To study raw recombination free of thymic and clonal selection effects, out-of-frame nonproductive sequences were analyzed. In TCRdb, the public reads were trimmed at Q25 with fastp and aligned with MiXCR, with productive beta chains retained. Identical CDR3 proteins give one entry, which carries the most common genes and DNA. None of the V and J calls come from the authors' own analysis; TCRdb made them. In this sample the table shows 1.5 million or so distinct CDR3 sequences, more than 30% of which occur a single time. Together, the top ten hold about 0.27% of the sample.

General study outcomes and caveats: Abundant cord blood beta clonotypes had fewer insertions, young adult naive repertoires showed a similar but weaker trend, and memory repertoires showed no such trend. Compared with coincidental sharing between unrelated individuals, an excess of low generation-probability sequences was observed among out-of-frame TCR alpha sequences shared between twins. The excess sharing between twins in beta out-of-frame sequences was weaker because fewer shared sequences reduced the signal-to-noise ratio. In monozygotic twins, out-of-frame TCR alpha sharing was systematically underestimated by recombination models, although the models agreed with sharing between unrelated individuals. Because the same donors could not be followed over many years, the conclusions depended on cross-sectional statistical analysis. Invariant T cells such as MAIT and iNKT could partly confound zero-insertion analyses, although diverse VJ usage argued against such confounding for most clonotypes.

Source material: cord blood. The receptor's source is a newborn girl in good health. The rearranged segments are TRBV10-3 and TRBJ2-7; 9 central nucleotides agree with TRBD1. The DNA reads TGTGCCATCAGTGAAAGGGGGACAGGGCAGGGTCCCTACGAGCAGTACTTC. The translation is CAISERGTGQGPYEQYF.